The source of this T cell receptor beta chain is a study of cytomegalovirus exposure and HLA in healthy donors. Turning to the study itself: The 120 validation repertoires were produced on the same platform as the 550 to 700 repertoires of the first cohort. This was reported in a later analysis. General study findings and limits: TCR clusters originating in the first cohort tended to co-occur in the 120 validation repertoires, according to a later analysis.

The table came from immunoSEQ multiplex PCR; TCRdb's copy has only in-frame clones and leaves some out. The table records fewer than 150,000 clones, just over 85% of them present only once. V lost 0 bases and J 11 bases, leaving 12 bases between the germline ends. The CDR3 covers 13 residues. CDR1 is LGHNA and CDR2 is YSLEER in the germline V gene. About this clone itself: Its antigen is unidentified.

The gene calls are TRBV4-3 and TRBJ2-3; possibly TRBD1 for D (6 bases). The specimen was PBMCs. This clonotype originated in a woman aged 18-29 years in good health and CMV-seropositive. The CDR3 loop is CASSQDRRGLQYF. The CDR3 DNA reads as TGCGCCAGCAGCCAAGATCGCAGGGGCCTGCAGTATTTT.